The 4 T cell receptor beta chains given below trace back to one sample, sequenced in a study of blood T cell repertoires in COVID-19 (TCRdb year 2020). To prepare the library, the immunoSEQ multiplex PCR assay was applied. The immuneACCESS repertoire file appears here via TCRdb, limited to in-frame rearrangements. These files lack a portion of the clones; in checked studies, under half of the deficit traces to unresolved V genes, and the cause of the others is not known. This sample holds some 90,000 clones; about 88% were observed only once. The top ten clonotypes cover roughly 8.7% of the sample. Sequences were obtained from peripheral blood. Source of these receptors: a man between 50 and 59 years old with acute or convalescent COVID-19.

The chain joins TRBV6-5 to TRBJ2-7, with 7 bases matching TRBD1. The CDR3 sequence is 15 residues long. Losses at the gene ends were 6 bases for V and 2 bases for J; bases not matched to a gene: 10. The germline CDR1 and CDR2 sequences are MNHEY and SVGAGI. In DNA form, the CDR3 reads TGTGCCAGCAGACCGTATAGACAGGGTGCCTACGAGCAGTACTTC. It encodes CASRPYRQGAYEQYF.

The chain combines TRBV6-5 with TRBJ2-7, with 9 bases lining up with TRBD1. Germline lookup yields CDR1 MNHEY and CDR2 SVGAGI. The CDR3 has 16 residues. V lost 0 bases, J lost 2 bases, and 5 bases stayed unmatched. The CDR3 DNA is TGTGCCAGCAGTTACTCGCGGACAGGGGACCCCTACGAGCAGTACTTC. Its translation is CASSYSRTGDPYEQYF.

The rearrangement links TRBV5-6 to TRBJ2-3; TRBD2 agrees at 14 bases. Trimming removed 4 bases from V and 0 bases from J; junction bases left unmatched: 7. Germline V gene lookup returns CDR1 SGHDT and CDR2 YYEEEE. This CDR3 contains 18 residues. In DNA, the CDR3 is TGTGCCAGCAGCCCGGGACTAGCGGGGGCCTCTAGCACAGATACGCAGTATTTT. Protein sequence: CASSPGLAGASSTDTQYF.

The V and J genes are TRBV6-5 and TRBJ2-7, with D uncertain. Germline V CDR1 and CDR2: MNHEY, SVGAGI. The CDR3 runs to 14 residues. V lost 0 bases and J 2 bases, leaving 8 bases between the germline ends. CDR3 DNA: TGTGCCAGCAGTTACTCGATTCAGACCTACGAGCAGTACGTC. The encoded protein is CASSYSIQTYEQYV.